A single sample is the source of the 19 T cell receptor beta chains below, sequenced in a study of T cell clonotyping in hematopoietic cell transplantation. Clones were sequenced by immunoSEQ multiplex PCR, and TCRdb holds only the in-frame ones, with some missing. Of some 13,000 clones in the sample, around 94% are singletons; the top ten hold roughly 4.5%. The starting material was PBMCs, obtained 30 days after allogeneic stem cell transplant. These receptors were collected from a male patient aged 55 to 69 who had an allogeneic stem cell transplant from an unrelated donor, so the T cells may come from the graft donor. Some clones in this sample may be carry-over from other donors' samples.

The chain recombines TRBV4-2 with TRBJ2-1; the D is unclear. The CDR3 runs to 14 residues. The germline V gene encodes CDR1 LGHNA and CDR2 YNFKEQ. The ends were cut back, 1 base at V and 5 bases at J, with 9 bases in the middle. The CDR3 nucleotides read TGTGCCAGCAGCCAAGGACCCCCGAACAATGAGCAGTTCTTC. It yields the protein CASSQGPPNNEQFF.

The chain combines TRBV12-1 with TRBJ1-1. TRBV12-1 is annotated as a pseudogene. CDR3 length: 16 amino acids. CDR3 residues: CASSCSTGRGDTEAFF. The DNA of the CDR3 is TGTGCCAGCAGCTGTTCGACAGGGAGGGGTGACACTGAAGCTTTCTTT.

V gene TRBV7-9 combines with J gene TRBJ2-6, with TRBD1 as a possible D gene (6 bases). CDR3 length equals 16 residues. Trimming removed 8 bases at V and 0 bases at J, with 14 bases between. CDR1 is SEHNR, CDR2 FQNEAQ, per germline (reference sequence). The chain's CDR3 is CASEDSFFSGANVLTF. DNA of the CDR3: TGTGCCAGCGAGGACAGTTTCTTCTCTGGGGCCAACGTCCTGACTTTC. Looking up the rest from reference TRBV7-9 and TRBJ2-6 gives the full variable domain: DTGVSQNPRHKITKRGQNVTFRCDPISEHNRLYWYRQTLGQGPEFLTYFQNEAQLEKSRLLSDRFSAERPKGSFSTLEIQRTEQGDSAMYLCASEDSFFSGANVLTFGAGSRLTVL.

The V call is TRBV5-4, the J call TRBJ1-4; possibly TRBD1 for D (6 bases). The germline V gene has CDR1 SGHNT and CDR2 YYREEE (reference sequence). CDR3 length equals 14 residues. V gave up 0 bases and J gave up 7 bases, with 10 bases separating them. CDR3 DNA: TGTGCCAGCAGCTTGGGGGGGGCAGGTGAAAAACTGTTTTTT. It codes for CASSLGGAGEKLFF. Full variable domain (missing parts from reference TRBV5-4 and TRBJ1-4): ETGVTQSPTHLIKTRGQQVTLRCSSQSGHNTVSWYQQALGQGPQFIFQYYREEENGRGNFPPRFSGLQFPNYSSELNVNALELDDSALYLCASSLGGAGEKLFFGSGTQLSVL.

The genes are TRBV9 and TRBJ2-5; no firm D call. The length of the CDR3 is 14 residues. Per the germline V gene, CDR1 is SGDLS and CDR2 is YYNGEE. Trimming took 1 base from V and 1 from J, leaving 8 bases between them. CDR3 coding DNA: TGTGCCAGCAGCGTATTCGGCCTCCAAGAGACCCAGTACTTC. Translation: CASSVFGLQETQYF.

This sequence joins TRBV11-1 and TRBJ2-5; 7 bases map to TRBD1. Germline assignment: CDR1 SGHAT and CDR2 FQDESV (reference sequence). V was pared by 5 bases and J by 2 bases, with 11 bases of the junction left unmatched. The CDR3 consists of 16 residues. CDR3 protein: CASSPVNRGGQETQYF. In DNA form, the CDR3 reads TGTGCCAGCAGCCCAGTCAACAGGGGCGGACAAGAGACCCAGTACTTC.

This clone was seen once. V is TRBV6-1 and J is TRBJ1-2, with D possibly being TRBD1 (5 bases). Germline V CDR1 and CDR2: MNHNS, SASEGT. This CDR3 has 12 amino acids. Trimming shortened V by 3 bases and J by 11 bases, and 13 bases separated the two germline ends. The CDR3 sequence is CASSEAGGKYTF. CDR3 coding DNA: TGTGCCAGCAGTGAGGCGGGGGGTAAATACACCTTC.

V is TRBV6-5 and J is TRBJ1-1; 11 bases map to TRBD1. This CDR3 contains 14 residues. V shed 7 bases and J 6 bases; nucleotides not matched to a gene: 7. Germline CDR1 MNHEY, CDR2 SVGAGI. CDR3 loop: CASTPGQGGSEAFF. The CDR3 coding sequence is TGTGCCAGCACCCCGGGACAGGGGGGCTCTGAAGCTTTCTTT.

The chain couples TRBV27 to TRBJ2-6, with D possibly matching TRBD1 (5 bases). Trimming left V 1 base short and J 1 base short, with 8 bases between. Germline CDR1 is MNHEY and CDR2 is SMNVEV (reference sequence). The CDR3 is 16 residues long. The CDR3 DNA follows: TGTGCCAGCAGTTTATTTGCAGGGTCTGGGGCCAACGTCCTGACTTTC. This translates into CASSLFAGSGANVLTF.

V and J are TRBV5-6 and TRBJ1-2; 7 bases match TRBD1. The CDR3 is made up of 15 amino acids. The V segment lost 1 base and the J segment 4 bases; nucleotides outside the gene matches: 7. Germline V CDR1 and CDR2: SGHDT, YYEEEE. Here the CDR3 reads CASSLFVTGAYGYTF. Here the CDR3 DNA reads TGTGCCAGCAGCTTGTTTGTAACAGGGGCCTATGGCTACACCTTC.

The chain joins TRBV19 to TRBJ2-7, with D possibly TRBD1 on 6 matching bases. The germline V gene has CDR1 LNHDA and CDR2 SQIVND (reference sequence). This CDR3 is built from 16 residues. V lost 3 bases and J 0 bases, leaving 15 bases between the germline ends. The CDR3 coding sequence is TGTGCCAGTAGTATGTCCTTCGTAGGGGGCTCCTACGAGCAGTACTTC. This gives the protein CASSMSFVGGSYEQYF.

Only one count was recorded for this clone. V is TRBV29-1 and J is TRBJ2-2; 11 bases are shared with TRBD1. The length of the CDR3 is 14 residues. V shed 1 base and J 6 bases; nucleotides not matched to a gene: 1. CDR1 SQVTM and CDR2 ANQGSEA come from the germline V gene. Here the CDR3 reads CSVEGTGGPGELFF. CDR3 bases: TGCAGCGTTGAAGGGACAGGGGGCCCCGGGGAGCTGTTTTTT.

The chain carries TRBV4-1 and TRBJ2-3, with a possible D match to TRBD1 (7 bases). Germline lookup yields CDR1 MGHRA and CDR2 YSYEKL. This CDR3 region has 15 residues. Trimming shortened V by 1 base and J by 4 bases, and 12 bases separated the two germline ends. For the CDR3, the DNA is TGCGCCAGCAGCCAAGGGCAGGGGGGCGCAGATACGCAGTATTTT. It codes for CASSQGQGGADTQYF.

This chain links TRBV28 with TRBJ2-3; 11 nucleotides line up with TRBD2. The CDR3 sequence is 20 residues long. V gave up 8 bases and J gave up 0 bases; unmatched junction bases: 19. CDR1 MDHEN and CDR2 SYDVKM come from the germline V gene. CDR3 sequence (DNA): TGTGCCAGCCCACCCGGCGGGCTAGCGGGGGGACCCCGTAGCACAGATACGCAGTATTTT. Protein: CASPPGGLAGGPRSTDTQYF. Full variable domain (remainder filled in from reference TRBV28 and TRBJ2-3): DVKVTQSSRYLVKRTGEKVFLECVQDMDHENMFWYRQDPGLGLRLIYFSYDVKMKEKGDIPEGYSVSREKKERFSLILESASTNQTSMYLCASPPGGLAGGPRSTDTQYFGPGTRLTVL.

The gene calls are TRBV14 and TRBJ2-5, with D tentatively TRBD2 (5 bases). V lost 1 base, J lost 2 bases, and 11 bases lay in between. Germline loops: CDR1 SGHDN, CDR2 FVKESK. The CDR3 spans 15 residues. For the CDR3, the DNA is TGTGCCAGCAGCCAAGTTAAGGAGGCTCAAGAGACCCAGTACTTC. It yields the protein CASSQVKEAQETQYF. Supplemented by reference TRBV14 and TRBJ2-5, the full variable domain reads EAGVTQFPSHSVIEKGQTVTLRCDPISGHDNLYWYRRVMGKEIKFLLHFVKESKQDESGMPNNRFLAERTGGTYSTLKVQPAELEDSGVYFCASSQVKEAQETQYFGPGTRLLVL.

The chain employs TRBV7-2 and TRBJ2-2; TRBD1 aligns across 10 bases. The CDR3 runs 16 residues. The germline gives CDR1 SGHTA, CDR2 FQGNSA. The V gene end was trimmed by 2 bases and the J gene end by 4 bases; junction bases not matched to a gene: 4. The CDR3 here is CASSLFGDRGTGELFF. The CDR3 DNA follows: TGTGCCAGCAGCTTATTTGGGGACAGGGGCACCGGGGAGCTGTTTTTT.

This chain links TRBV13 with TRBJ1-3, with TRBD1 matching 8 bases. The germline V gene encodes CDR1 PRHDT and CDR2 FYEKMQ (reference sequence). This CDR3 has 14 amino acids. The ends lost 3 bases at V and 6 bases at J; junction bases unmatched: 4. As DNA, the CDR3 is TGTGCCAGCAGCTTTGGACAGGGAGCAAACACCATATATTTT. This translates into CASSFGQGANTIYF. The full variable domain, with the rest looked up from reference TRBV13 and TRBJ1-3, is AAGVIQSPRHLIKEKRETATLKCYPIPRHDTVYWYQQGPGQDPQFLISFYEKMQSDKGSIPDRFSAQQFSDYHSELNMSSLELGDSALYFCASSFGQGANTIYFGEGSWLTVV.

The chain links TRBV13 to TRBJ2-7; D possibly corresponds to TRBD1 (6 bases). V was clipped by 4 bases and J by 0 bases, with 10 bases between them. From germline, CDR1 is PRHDT and CDR2 FYEKMQ (reference sequence). CDR3 size: 14 residues. The CDR3 bases are TGTGCCAGCAGCTCCTGGACAGTCTCCTACGAGCAGTACTTC. Translating it yields CASSSWTVSYEQYF.

In its sample, this clone was seen a few times. The CDR3 loop is CASSLDGNSPLHF. The CDR3 bases are TGCGCCAGCAGCTTGGACGGTAATTCACCCCTCCACTTT. This chain uses TRBV5-1 with TRBJ1-6; D call uncertain. Germline V gene data show CDR1 as SGHRS and CDR2 as YFSETQ. V was cut by 0 bases and J by 6 bases, with 4 bases left in between. This CDR3 region has 13 residues.